The 8 T cell receptor beta chains given below trace back to one sample, sequenced in a study of cytomegalovirus exposure and HLA in healthy donors. Researchers ran the PCR with 60 Vbeta and 13 Jbeta primers. The table came from immunoSEQ multiplex PCR; TCRdb's copy has only in-frame clones and leaves some out. In the table there are 120,000 to 150,000 clones, about three quarters of which are singletons. Sample: PBMCs. The receptors were gathered from a woman in her 30s in good health and CMV-seronegative.

The gene calls are TRBV18 and TRBJ1-5; 8 bases map to TRBD1. Germline V CDR1 and CDR2: KGHSH, LQKENI. The V segment lost 5 bases and the J segment 1 base; nucleotides outside the gene matches: 4. The CDR3 consists of 15 residues. The CDR3 protein is CASSEGQGSNQPQHF. The DNA for the CDR3 is TGTGCCAGCTCAGAAGGACAGGGAAGCAATCAGCCCCAGCATTTT.

The chain couples TRBV19 to TRBJ2-3; 9 bases map to TRBD1. The germline CDR1 and CDR2 sequences are LNHDA and SQIVND (reference sequence). The V and J ends lost 4 bases and 3 bases, in that order; junction bases with no gene match: 5. The CDR3 contains 15 residues. This chain's CDR3 is CASSSGTGWTDTQYF. CDR3 DNA: TGTGCCAGTAGTAGCGGGACAGGGTGGACAGATACGCAGTATTTT.

The rearrangement joins TRBV6-6 to TRBJ1-1, with D possibly being TRBD1 (6 bases). Germline-derived CDR1 and CDR2 are MNHNY and SVGAGI (reference sequence). CDR3 size: 14 residues. V was shortened by 4 bases and J by 0 bases, with 9 bases between the two germline ends. As DNA, the CDR3 is TGTGCCAGCAGTTGGACAGTTGTGAACACTGAAGCTTTCTTT. This gives the protein CASSWTVVNTEAFF.

The gene calls are TRBV11-2 and TRBJ2-1; 7 bases agree with TRBD2. Trimming took 4 bases from V and 12 from J; bases not matched to a gene: 12. Germline V gene lookup returns CDR1 SGHAT and CDR2 FQNNGV. This CDR3 is built from 14 residues. The CDR3 nucleotides read TGTGCCAGCAGCTCCCAGGTGGGAGGGTTCGTGCAGTTCTTC. This encodes CASSSQVGGFVQFF.

Only a few counts were recorded for this clone. The chain links TRBV5-6 to TRBJ2-1; the D is unclear. The CDR3 length is 15 residues. Germline CDR1 reads SGHDT; CDR2 reads YYEEEE. The V end lost 1 base, the J end lost 7 bases, and 15 bases lay between the germline ends. Here the CDR3 DNA reads TGTGCCAGCAGCTTGATATCCATCGGCGGTAATGAGCAGTTCTTC. It specifies CASSLISIGGNEQFF.

The chain carries TRBV5-1 and TRBJ1-4; 8 bases fit TRBD1. J lost 6 bases, V lost 0 bases, and 4 bases had no gene match. This CDR3 has 15 residues. CDR1 and CDR2 from the germline V gene are SGHRS and YFSETQ. CDR3 bases: TGCGCCAGCAGCTTGGGTACAGGGGGGGATGAAAAACTGTTTTTT. As protein: CASSLGTGGDEKLFF.

About this clone itself: Other DNA sequences within the sample encode an identical CDR3. The chain is built from TRBV19 and TRBJ2-1; 8 bases map to TRBD2. The CDR3 is 14 amino acids. Germline lookup yields CDR1 LNHDA and CDR2 SQIVND (reference sequence). V lost 5 bases and J lost 4; bases outside the gene matches: 4. CDR3 bases: TGTGCCAGTAGTTCCGGGGGGGATTACAATGAGCAGTTCTTC. This sequence encodes CASSSGGDYNEQFF.

This chain joins TRBV6-1 and TRBJ2-5, with TRBD2 matching 11 bases. From germline, CDR1 is MNHNS and CDR2 SASEGT. This CDR3 spans 15 amino acids. Germline trimming cut 7 bases from V and 5 bases from J; bases unmatched to any gene: 9. The CDR3 nucleotides read TGTGCCAGCAAAGAACTAGCGGGAGCCCGGGAGACCCAGTACTTC. This gives the protein CASKELAGARETQYF.